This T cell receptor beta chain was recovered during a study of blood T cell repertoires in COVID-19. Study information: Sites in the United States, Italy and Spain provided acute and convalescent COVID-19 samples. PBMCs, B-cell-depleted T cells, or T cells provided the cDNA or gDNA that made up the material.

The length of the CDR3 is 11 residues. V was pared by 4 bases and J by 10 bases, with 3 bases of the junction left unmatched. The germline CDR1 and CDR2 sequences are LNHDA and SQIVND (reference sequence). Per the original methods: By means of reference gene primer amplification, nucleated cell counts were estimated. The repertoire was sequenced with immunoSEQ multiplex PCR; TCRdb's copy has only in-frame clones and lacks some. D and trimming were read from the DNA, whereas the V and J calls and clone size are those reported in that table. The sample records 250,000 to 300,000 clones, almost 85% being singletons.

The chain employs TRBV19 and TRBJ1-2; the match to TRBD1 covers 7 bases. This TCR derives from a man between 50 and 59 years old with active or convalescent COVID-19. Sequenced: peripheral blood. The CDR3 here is CASSTGQIYTF. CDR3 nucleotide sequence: TGTGCCAGTAGTACGGGACAGATCTACACCTTC.